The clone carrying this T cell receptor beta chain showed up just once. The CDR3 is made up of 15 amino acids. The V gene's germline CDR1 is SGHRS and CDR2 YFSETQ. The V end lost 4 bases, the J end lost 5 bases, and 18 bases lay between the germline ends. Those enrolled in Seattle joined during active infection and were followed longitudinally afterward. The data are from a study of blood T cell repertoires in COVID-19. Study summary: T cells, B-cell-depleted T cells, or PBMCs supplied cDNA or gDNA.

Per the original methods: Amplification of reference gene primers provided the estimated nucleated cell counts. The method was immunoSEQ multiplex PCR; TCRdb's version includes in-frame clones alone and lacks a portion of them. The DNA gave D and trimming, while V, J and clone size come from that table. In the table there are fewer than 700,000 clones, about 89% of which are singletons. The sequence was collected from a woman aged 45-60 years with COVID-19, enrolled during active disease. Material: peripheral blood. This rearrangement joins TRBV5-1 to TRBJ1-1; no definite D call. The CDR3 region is CASSDRTGGYTEAFF. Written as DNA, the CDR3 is TGCGCCAGCAGCGATCGGACGGGAGGGTATACTGAAGCTTTCTTT.